Following are 5 T cell receptor beta chains from one sample sequenced in a study of siplizumab effects on memory and regulatory T cells. Sequenced by immunoSEQ multiplex PCR; TCRdb stores in-frame clones only, minus some. The table has approximately 75,000 clones, just over 90% seen once. The source material was CD8+ T cells sorted from blood. Source of these receptors: a human donor in good health.

The chain uses TRBV2 and TRBJ1-4; D is uncertain. The germline CDR1 and CDR2 sequences are SNHLY and FYNNEI. The CDR3 loop spans 12 amino acids. The V and J ends lost 3 bases and 7 bases respectively, with 6 bases between them. As DNA, the CDR3 is TGTGCCAGCAGTGATTACGGTGAAAAACTGTTTTTT. Translating gives CASSDYGEKLFF.

CDR3 region: CASSQDLALSSYNEQFF. The CDR3 nucleotides read TGCGCCAGCAGCCAAGATCTCGCCTTGAGCTCCTACAATGAGCAGTTCTTC. V gene TRBV4-3 combines with J gene TRBJ2-1; no clear D. Germline V gene data show CDR1 as LGHNA and CDR2 as YSLEER. This CDR3 region has 17 residues. With 0 bases removed from V and 0 bases from J, the gap between germline ends came to 12 bases.

V gene TRBV28 combines with J gene TRBJ1-4, with no clear D. Germline-derived CDR1 and CDR2 are MDHEN and SYDVKM. Trimming cost V 2 bases and J 0 bases, with 4 bases left between them. CDR3 size: 14 residues. This CDR3 reads CASSLVTTNEKLFF. Here the CDR3 DNA reads TGTGCCAGCAGTTTAGTCACAACTAATGAAAAACTGTTTTTT.

The chain is built from TRBV28 and TRBJ1-1; D is ambiguous. This CDR3 is built from 14 residues. Germline loops: CDR1 MDHEN, CDR2 SYDVKM. The V gene lost 6 bases and the J gene lost 7 bases, with 18 bases spanning the gap. The DNA for the CDR3 is TGTGCCAGCAGCCCGACCGCGGCGAGCCTTGAAGCTTTCTTT. Amino acids: CASSPTAASLEAFF.

The chain uses TRBV21-1 and TRBJ1-5; TRBD1, the table's D call, was not compared with the DNA. TRBV21-1 is flagged as a pseudogene. This CDR3 spans 14 amino acids. The DNA of the CDR3 is TGTGCCAGCAGGATGACAGAGAACAATCAGCCCCAGCATTTT. Translated: CASRMTENNQPQHF.